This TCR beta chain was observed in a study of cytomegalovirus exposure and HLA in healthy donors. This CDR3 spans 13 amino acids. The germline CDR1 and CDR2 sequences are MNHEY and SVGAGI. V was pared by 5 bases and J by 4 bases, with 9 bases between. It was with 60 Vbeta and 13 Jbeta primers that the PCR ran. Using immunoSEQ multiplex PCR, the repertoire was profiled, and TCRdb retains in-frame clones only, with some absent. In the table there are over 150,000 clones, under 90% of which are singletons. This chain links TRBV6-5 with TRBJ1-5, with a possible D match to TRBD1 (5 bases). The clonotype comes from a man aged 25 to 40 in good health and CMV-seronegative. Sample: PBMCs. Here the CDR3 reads CASSPGGNQPQHF. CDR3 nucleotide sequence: TGTGCCAGCAGTCCCGGGGGGAATCAGCCCCAGCATTTT.